The TCR beta chain under discussion was sequenced for a study of immune evolution from preneoplasia to lung adenocarcinoma. This clone occurred a few times. Sequencing was performed with immunoSEQ multiplex PCR; in TCRdb, only in-frame clones are kept and a portion is missing. The sample holds some 7,800 clones; roughly 72% are singletons and the top ten take approximately 11%. H&E slides confirmed each diagnosis, reviewed by two pathologists independently. The CDR3 sequence is 15 residues long. With 0 bases removed from V and 1 base from J, the gap between germline ends came to 10 bases. The V gene's germline CDR1 is LGHNA and CDR2 YNFKEQ.

This clonotype was obtained from a donor aged 70 or over with lung adenocarcinoma. Some clones in this sample may be carry-over from other donors' samples. The specimen sequenced was FFPE lung adenocarcinoma in situ tissue. The chain combines TRBV4-2 with TRBJ2-7; D tentatively fits TRBD1 or TRBD2 (6 bases each). CDR3 nucleotides: TGTGCCAGCAGCCAAGATTGGAGGGGGTCCTACGAGCAGTACTTC. Protein: CASSQDWRGSYEQYF.